Sequencing of this T cell receptor (beta chain) was carried out in a study of blood T cell repertoires in COVID-19. Sequencing used immunoSEQ multiplex PCR; TCRdb keeps in-frame clones, though not all of them. This table holds under 150,000 clones, just under 90% found once. The CDR3 totals 18 residues. Per the germline V gene, CDR1 is SGHTS and CDR2 is YDEGEE. Trimming cost V 7 bases and J 7 bases; bases outside gene matches: 22. The sample taken for sequencing was peripheral blood. The chain has TRBV5-8 and TRBJ2-4; TRBD1 aligns across 8 bases. The receptor comes from a woman aged 50 to 60 with acute or convalescent COVID-19. The CDR3 DNA reads as TGTGCCAGCGGCCCAACAAAATTAACCGGGACAGGAGGGAACATTCAGTACTTC. It is translated as CASGPTKLTGTGGNIQYF.